The T cell receptor (beta chain) described here comes from a study of T cell responses to AZD1222 COVID-19 vaccine. Clones were read by immunoSEQ multiplex PCR, and TCRdb kept only the in-frame ones, dropping some. The repertoire includes about 120,000 clones, roughly nine tenths of them detected once, and around 30% sits in the top ten. The germline CDR1 and CDR2 sequences are SGHTA and FQGTGA. Deletions cut 3 bases from V and 3 bases from J, with 14 bases between. The CDR3 totals 15 residues. Study-level findings and limits: Baseline serostatus was positive in only a handful of AZD1222 recipients. A rise in Spike-specific TCR breadth and depth followed two AZD1222 doses. The sample set comprised mostly white British donors with more females, and clonal diversity was possibly underestimated.

Notes on this clone: Its cognate antigen is unknown.

This specimen was peripheral blood, taken on day 0 of AZD1222 vaccination. The sequence derives from an adult in good health. V is TRBV7-3 and J is TRBJ1-2, with D possibly TRBD1 on 6 matching bases. The CDR3 spells CASSLRGGSDYGYTF. CDR3 nucleotides: TGTGCCAGCAGCTTGAGAGGGGGGTCGGACTATGGCTACACCTTC.